Listed below are T cell receptor beta chains from one sample, sequenced in a study of blood T cell repertoires in COVID-19. TCRdb's table, derived via immunoSEQ multiplex PCR, lists solely in-frame clones and lacks some. The data contain 130,000 to 150,000 clones, 84% of them singletons. Source material: PBMCs or T cells enriched from blood (not recorded which). These receptors were taken from a man aged 40-50 years with acute COVID-19. CDR3s include the opening cysteine and the closing phenylalanine or tryptophan. The D gene is left open where the match is weak. Only some rows state a clone size, as once, few, many or a class for expanded clones.

14 TRBJ1-6 . . TRBV6-6 CASSFGDSQSPLHF TGTGCCAGCAGTTTTGGAGACAGCCAATCACCCCTCCACTTT
16 TRBJ2-3 . . TRBV18 CASSPRQEPSTDTQYF TGTGCCAGCTCACCTAGACAGGAGCCGAGCACAGATACGCAGTATTTT
15 TRBJ1-5 . . TRBV20-1 CSASEEASGNQPQHF TGCAGTGCTAGTGAGGAGGCGAGTGGCAATCAGCCCCAGCATTTT
13 TRBJ2-3 . . TRBV5-8 CASSLSPPDTQYF TGTGCCAGCAGCCTGAGCCCCCCAGATACGCAGTATTTT
15 TRBJ1-1 . . TRBV7-8 CASSYNTGWDTEAFF TGTGCCAGCAGTTATAATACAGGGTGGGACACTGAAGCTTTCTTT
13 TRBJ1-1 . . TRBV10-3 CAISVGQNTEAFF TGTGCCATCAGTGTTGGCCAGAACACTGAAGCTTTCTTT
15 TRBJ2-5 . few TRBV5-1 CASSLGVSSQETQYF TGCGCCAGCAGCTTGGGTGTCAGTTCCCAAGAGACCCAGTACTTC
11 TRBJ2-1 . . TRBV7-2 CASSLVGGQFF TGTGCCAGCAGCTTAGTAGGGGGTCAGTTCTTC
15 TRBJ1-1 . . TRBV9 CASSVVAGRPAEAFF TGTGCCAGCAGCGTAGTTGCAGGGCGCCCGGCTGAAGCTTTCTTT
19 TRBJ2-3 TRBD2 once TRBV27 CASTFGVAGGLYRTDTQYF TGTGCCAGCACTTTCGGCGTAGCGGGGGGGTTATACCGCACAGATACGCAGTATTTT
13 TRBJ2-5 . . TRBV12-3/TRBV12-4 CASSLGSQETQYF TGTGCCAGCAGTTTAGGGAGTCAAGAGACCCAGTACTTC
10 TRBJ2-7 . . TRBV10-2 CASADYEQYF TGCGCCAGCGCAGACTACGAGCAGTACTTC
14 TRBJ2-7 . . TRBV19 CASSMVTSFDEQYF TGTGCCAGTAGTATGGTCACATCGTTCGACGAGCAGTACTTC
11 TRBJ1-1 TRBD1 . TRBV29-1 CSVGQGGEAFF TGCAGCGTGGGACAGGGCGGTGAAGCTTTCTTT
15 TRBJ1-4 TRBD1 . TRBV24-1 CATSDPTGGREKLFF TGTGCCACCAGTGATCCTACAGGGGGGAGGGAAAAACTGTTTTTT
14 TRBJ2-5 TRBD2 . TRBV19 CARGIAGREETQYF TGTGCCAGAGGAATAGCGGGAAGAGAGGAGACCCAGTACTTC
18 TRBJ2-1 TRBD1 . TRBV5-4 CASVRRTGETPFSNEQFF TGTGCCAGCGTCCGTAGGACAGGGGAGACCCCATTTAGTAATGAGCAGTTCTTC
13 TRBJ2-3 . few TRBV7-9 CASSLPQADTQYF TGTGCCAGCAGCCTGCCTCAGGCAGATACGCAGTATTTT
14 TRBJ2-5 . . TRBV5-1 CASSLDRGQETQYF TGCGCCAGCAGCTTGGACCGGGGGCAAGAGACCCAGTACTTC
15 TRBJ1-6 . . TRBV2 CASSEALQGISPLHF TGTGCCAGCAGTGAAGCGCTCCAGGGTATCTCACCCCTCCACTTT
15 TRBJ2-3 . once TRBV28 CASSSAGLSTDTQYF TGTGCCAGCAGTTCCGCCGGACTAAGCACAGATACGCAGTATTTT
13 TRBJ1-6 . . TRBV28 CASGIVSGSPLHF TGTGCCAGCGGGATCGTGAGCGGTTCACCCCTCCACTTT
15 TRBJ1-5 TRBD1 . TRBV4-3 CASSRHRGSNQPQHF TGCGCCAGCAGCCGACACAGGGGAAGCAATCAGCCCCAGCATTTT
16 TRBJ2-3 TRBD2 . TRBV4-3 CASSHGLAGSTDTQYF TGCGCCAGCAGCCATGGACTAGCGGGGTCCACAGATACGCAGTATTTT
16 TRBJ2-3 TRBD2 . TRBV27 CASSSLGLLRTDTQYF TGTGCCAGCAGTTCGCTGGGACTATTACGCACAGATACGCAGTATTTT
14 TRBJ2-1 TRBD2 . TRBV20-1 CSASWLAGHNEQFF TGCAGTGCTAGTTGGCTAGCGGGCCACAATGAGCAGTTCTTC
15 TRBJ2-5 . . TRBV11-2 CASSPSLGPGETQYF TGTGCCAGCAGCCCCTCCCTGGGGCCAGGGGAGACCCAGTACTTC
15 TRBJ1-5 . . TRBV2 CASSEALGGNQPQHF TGTGCCAGCAGTGAAGCGCTAGGGGGAAATCAGCCCCAGCATTTT
15 TRBJ2-3 TRBD2 once TRBV27 CASSFIMGTSDSQYF TGTGCCAGCAGTTTTATAATGGGGACTAGCGATTCGCAGTATTTT
16 TRBJ1-5 . . TRBV20-1 CSASLSDRYSNQPQHF TGCAGTGCTAGTTTGTCAGACAGATATAGCAATCAGCCCCAGCATTTT
14 TRBJ1-6 . . TRBV5-1 CASSLDAVNSPLHF TGCGCCAGCAGCTTGGACGCGGTTAATTCACCCCTCCACTTT
14 TRBJ2-5 . once TRBV20-1 CSASSGAPQETQYF TGCAGTGCTAGTTCAGGGGCGCCCCAAGAGACCCAGTACTTC
14 TRBJ2-5 . . TRBV9 CASSINREPRTQYF TGTGCCAGCAGCATCAACCGGGAACCAAGAACCCAGTACTTC
18 TRBJ2-2 . once TRBV2 CASTPWGPGDANTGELFF TGTGCCAGCACCCCCTGGGGACCGGGGGATGCGAACACCGGGGAGCTGTTTTTT
15 TRBJ2-3 . . TRBV28 CASASTAVSTDTQYF TGTGCCAGCGCTTCTACCGCCGTGAGCACAGATACGCAGTATTTT
14 TRBJ1-1 . . TRBV6-5 CASSYDSQNTEAFF TGTGCCAGCAGTTATGACTCCCAGAACACTGAAGCTTTCTTT
12 TRBJ2-7 . . TRBV5-6 CASSFGTSFKYF TGTGCCAGCAGCTTCGGGACTTCTTTCAAGTACTTC
15 TRBJ2-1 . . TRBV7-2 CASSLWAHSYNEQFF TGTGCCAGCAGCTTATGGGCCCACTCCTACAATGAGCAGTTCTTC
16 TRBJ2-1 . . TRBV7-8 CASSSGTSSSYNEQFF TGTGCCAGCAGCTCCGGGACATCGAGCTCCTACAATGAGCAGTTCTTC
15 TRBJ2-3 TRBD2 . TRBV18 CASSPSGTSTDTQYF TGTGCCAGCTCACCTAGCGGGACTAGCACAGATACGCAGTATTTT
16 TRBJ1-6 TRBD1 . TRBV27 CASSLSSLQGDSPLHF TGTGCCAGCAGTTTATCTTCCCTCCAGGGGGATTCACCCCTCCACTTT
17 TRBJ2-3 TRBD2 . TRBV10-3 CAISESMSSGIIDTQYF TGTGCCATCAGTGAGTCGATGTCTAGCGGGATAATAGATACGCAGTATTTT
15 TRBJ2-1 TRBD1 few TRBV10-3 CAISERTGTYNEQFF TGTGCCATCAGTGAAAGGACAGGGACCTACAATGAGCAGTTCTTC
11 TRBJ2-7 . . TRBV20-1 CSARVVEEQYF TGCAGTGCTAGAGTGGTGGAGGAGCAGTACTTC
16 TRBJ2-5 . . TRBV6-5 CASSYNFGGPKETQYF TGTGCCAGCAGTTACAACTTCGGGGGGCCCAAAGAGACCCAGTACTTC
16 TRBJ1-3 TRBD1 . TRBV13 CASSPTGGDSGNTIYF TGTGCCAGCAGCCCGACAGGGGGGGACTCTGGAAACACCATATATTTT